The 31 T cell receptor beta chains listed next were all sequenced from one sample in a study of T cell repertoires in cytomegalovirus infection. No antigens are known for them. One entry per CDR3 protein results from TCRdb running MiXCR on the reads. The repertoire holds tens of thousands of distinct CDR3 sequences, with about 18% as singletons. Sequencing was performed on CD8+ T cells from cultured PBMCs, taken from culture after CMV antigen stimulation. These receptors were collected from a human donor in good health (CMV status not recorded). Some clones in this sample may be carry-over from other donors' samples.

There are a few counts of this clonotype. In DNA, the CDR3 is TGTGCCAGCACCCCGGGACGGGCTGGTGGAAACACCATATATTTT. This encodes CASTPGRAGGNTIYF. The chain has TRBV13 and TRBJ1-3, with D maybe TRBD1 (5 bases). Germline V CDR1 and CDR2: PRHDT, FYEKMQ (reference sequence). The CDR3 contains 15 residues. With 7 bases removed from V and 3 bases from J, the gap between germline ends came to 16 bases.

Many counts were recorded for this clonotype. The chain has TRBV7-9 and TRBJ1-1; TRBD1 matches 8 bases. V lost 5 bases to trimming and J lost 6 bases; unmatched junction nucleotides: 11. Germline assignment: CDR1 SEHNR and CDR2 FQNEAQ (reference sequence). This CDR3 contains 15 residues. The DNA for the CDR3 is TGTGCCAGCAGCCAAGGACAGGGTTCTCGCCCTGAAGCTTTCTTT. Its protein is CASSQGQGSRPEAFF.

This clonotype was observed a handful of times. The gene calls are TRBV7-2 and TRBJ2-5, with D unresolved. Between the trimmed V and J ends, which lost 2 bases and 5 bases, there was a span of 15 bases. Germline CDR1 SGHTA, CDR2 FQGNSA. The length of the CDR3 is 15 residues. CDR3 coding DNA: TGTGCCAGCAGCTTATATGTAGGCGATTGGGAGACCCAGTACTTC. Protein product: CASSLYVGDWETQYF.

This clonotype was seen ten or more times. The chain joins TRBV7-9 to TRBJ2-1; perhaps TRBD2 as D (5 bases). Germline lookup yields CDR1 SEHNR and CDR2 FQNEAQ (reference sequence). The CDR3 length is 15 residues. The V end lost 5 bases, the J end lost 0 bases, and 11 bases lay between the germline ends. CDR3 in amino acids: CASSAREGSYNEQFF. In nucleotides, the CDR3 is TGTGCCAGCAGCGCCCGCGAGGGCTCCTACAATGAGCAGTTCTTC.

The DNA of the CDR3 is TGTGCCAGCAGTTTGACGTGGGGGTCCGAGCAGTACTTC. It encodes CASSLTWGSEQYF. The chain employs TRBV12-3 or TRBV12-4 and TRBJ2-7; either TRBD1 or TRBD2 may supply D (5 bases each). The CDR3 is made up of 13 amino acids. Trimming removed 3 bases from V and 6 bases from J, with 12 bases in between.

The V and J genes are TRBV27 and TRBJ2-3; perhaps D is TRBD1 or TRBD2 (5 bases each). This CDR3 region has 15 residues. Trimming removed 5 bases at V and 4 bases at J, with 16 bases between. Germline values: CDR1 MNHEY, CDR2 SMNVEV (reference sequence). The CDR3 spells CASSPGTPPADTQYF. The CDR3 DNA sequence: TGTGCCAGCAGTCCGGGGACCCCTCCTGCAGATACGCAGTATTTT.

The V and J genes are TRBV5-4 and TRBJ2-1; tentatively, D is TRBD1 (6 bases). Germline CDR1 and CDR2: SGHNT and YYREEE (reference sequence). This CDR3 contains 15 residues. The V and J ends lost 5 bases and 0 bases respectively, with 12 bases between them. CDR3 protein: CASSPDRFSYNEQFF. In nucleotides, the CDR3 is TGTGCCAGCAGTCCAGACAGGTTCTCCTACAATGAGCAGTTCTTC. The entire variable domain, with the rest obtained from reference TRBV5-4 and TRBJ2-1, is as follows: ETGVTQSPTHLIKTRGQQVTLRCSSQSGHNTVSWYQQALGQGPQFIFQYYREEENGRGNFPPRFSGLQFPNYSSELNVNALELDDSALYLCASSPDRFSYNEQFFGPGTRLTVL.

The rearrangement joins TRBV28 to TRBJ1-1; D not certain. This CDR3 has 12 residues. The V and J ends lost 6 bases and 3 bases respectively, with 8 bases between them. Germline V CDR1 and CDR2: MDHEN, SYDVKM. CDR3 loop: CASRRWDTEAFF. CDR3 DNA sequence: TGTGCCAGCAGGCGCTGGGACACTGAAGCTTTCTTT.

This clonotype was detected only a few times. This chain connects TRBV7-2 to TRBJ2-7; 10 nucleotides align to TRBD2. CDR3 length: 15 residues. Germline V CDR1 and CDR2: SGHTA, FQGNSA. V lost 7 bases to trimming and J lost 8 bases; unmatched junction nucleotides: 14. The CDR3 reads CASNVQSGGGGKQYF. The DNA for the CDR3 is TGTGCCAGCAACGTTCAAAGCGGGGGGGGTGGTAAGCAGTACTTC.

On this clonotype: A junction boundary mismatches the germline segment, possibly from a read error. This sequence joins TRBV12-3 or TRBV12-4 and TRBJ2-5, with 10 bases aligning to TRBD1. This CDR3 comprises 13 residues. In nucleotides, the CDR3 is TGTGTCAGCAACGGACAGGGGGGCGAGACCCAGTACTTC. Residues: CVSNGQGGETQYF.

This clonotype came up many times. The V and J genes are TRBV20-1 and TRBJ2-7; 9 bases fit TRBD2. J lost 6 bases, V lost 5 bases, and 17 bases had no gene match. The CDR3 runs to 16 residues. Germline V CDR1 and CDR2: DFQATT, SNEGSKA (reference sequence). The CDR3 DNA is TGCAGTGCTTCAAAGGGTAGCGGGAGATTGTCTGGCGAGCAGTACTTC. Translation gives CSASKGSGRLSGEQYF.

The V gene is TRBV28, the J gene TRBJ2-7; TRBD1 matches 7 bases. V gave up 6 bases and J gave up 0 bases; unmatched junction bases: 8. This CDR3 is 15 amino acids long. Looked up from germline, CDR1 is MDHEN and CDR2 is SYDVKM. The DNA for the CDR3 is TGTGCCAGCAGCACAGGGACAGTCCGCTCCTACGAGCAGTACTTC. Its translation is CASSTGTVRSYEQYF.

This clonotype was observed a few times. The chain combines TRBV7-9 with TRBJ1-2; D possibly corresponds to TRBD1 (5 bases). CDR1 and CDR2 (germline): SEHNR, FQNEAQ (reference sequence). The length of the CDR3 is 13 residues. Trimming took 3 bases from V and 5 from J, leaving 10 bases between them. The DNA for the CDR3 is TGTGCCAGCAGCTTGGGGCAGTGGTATGGCTACACCTTC. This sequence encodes CASSLGQWYGYTF.

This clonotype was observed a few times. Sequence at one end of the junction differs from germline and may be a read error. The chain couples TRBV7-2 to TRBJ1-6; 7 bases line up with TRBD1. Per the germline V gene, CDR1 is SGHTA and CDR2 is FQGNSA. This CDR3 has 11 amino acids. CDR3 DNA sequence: TGTGCCAGCAGCCCTGGACAGGTTCTAGCCTTT. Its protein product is CASSPGQVLAF.

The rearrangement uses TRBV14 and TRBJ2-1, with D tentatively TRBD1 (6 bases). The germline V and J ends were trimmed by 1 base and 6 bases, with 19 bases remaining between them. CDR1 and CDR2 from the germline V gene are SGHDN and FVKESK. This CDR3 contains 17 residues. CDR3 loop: CASSQVGRGSFGNEQFF. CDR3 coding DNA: TGTGCCAGCAGCCAAGTGGGAAGGGGGAGCTTCGGCAATGAGCAGTTCTTC.

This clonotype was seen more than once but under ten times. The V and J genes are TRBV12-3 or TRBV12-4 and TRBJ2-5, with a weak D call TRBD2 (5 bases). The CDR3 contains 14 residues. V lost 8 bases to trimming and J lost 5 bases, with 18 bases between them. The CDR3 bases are TGTGCCAGCGCGGACTTTAGGTTCCTGGAGACCCAGTACTTC. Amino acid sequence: CASADFRFLETQYF.

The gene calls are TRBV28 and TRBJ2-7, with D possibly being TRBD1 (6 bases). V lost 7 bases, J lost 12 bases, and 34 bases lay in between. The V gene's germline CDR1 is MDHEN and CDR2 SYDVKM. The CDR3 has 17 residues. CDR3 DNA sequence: TGTGCCAGCACATCGGGAATAATTCGGGACAAACCAGTTGAGGCGTACTTC. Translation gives CASTSGIIRDKPVEAYF.

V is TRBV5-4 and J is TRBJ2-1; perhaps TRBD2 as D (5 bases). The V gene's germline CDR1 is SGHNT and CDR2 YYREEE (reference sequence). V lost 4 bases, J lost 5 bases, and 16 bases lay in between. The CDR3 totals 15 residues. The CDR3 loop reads CASSHDWKRDNEQFF. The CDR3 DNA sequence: TGTGCCAGCAGCCACGACTGGAAGAGGGACAATGAGCAGTTCTTC.

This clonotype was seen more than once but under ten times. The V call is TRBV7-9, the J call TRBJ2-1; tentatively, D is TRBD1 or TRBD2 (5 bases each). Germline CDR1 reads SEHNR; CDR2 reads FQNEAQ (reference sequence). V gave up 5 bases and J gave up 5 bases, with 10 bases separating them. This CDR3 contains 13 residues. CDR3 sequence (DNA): TGTGCCAGCAGCCTCCAGGGAGACAATGAGCAGTTCTTC. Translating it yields CASSLQGDNEQFF.

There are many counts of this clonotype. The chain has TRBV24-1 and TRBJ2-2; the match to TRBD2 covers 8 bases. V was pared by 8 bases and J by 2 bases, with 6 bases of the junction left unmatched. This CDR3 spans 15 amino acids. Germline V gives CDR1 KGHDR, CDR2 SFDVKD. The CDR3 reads CATTPSGGNTGELFF. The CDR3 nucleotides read TGTGCCACCACCCCGAGCGGGGGAAACACCGGGGAGCTGTTTTTT.

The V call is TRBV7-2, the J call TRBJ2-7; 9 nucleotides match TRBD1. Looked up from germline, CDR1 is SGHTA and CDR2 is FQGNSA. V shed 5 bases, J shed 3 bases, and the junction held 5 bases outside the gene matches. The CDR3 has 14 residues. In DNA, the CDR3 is TGTGCCAGCAGCCCCCGACAGGGGGGCTACGAGCAGTACTTC. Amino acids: CASSPRQGGYEQYF.

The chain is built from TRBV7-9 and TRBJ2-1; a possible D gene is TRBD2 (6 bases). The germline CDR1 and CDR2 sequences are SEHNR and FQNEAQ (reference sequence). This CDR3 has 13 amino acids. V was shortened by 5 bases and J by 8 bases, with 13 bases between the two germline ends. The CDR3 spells CASSRGGTDEQFF. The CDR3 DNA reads TGTGCCAGCAGCCGAGGCGGGACTGATGAGCAGTTCTTC.

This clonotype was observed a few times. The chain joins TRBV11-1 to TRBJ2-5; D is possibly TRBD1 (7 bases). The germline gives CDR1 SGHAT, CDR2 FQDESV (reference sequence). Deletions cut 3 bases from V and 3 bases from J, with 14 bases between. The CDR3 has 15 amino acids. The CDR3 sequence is CASSFVTGRKETQYF. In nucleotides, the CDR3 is TGTGCCAGCAGCTTCGTGACAGGGAGGAAAGAGACCCAGTACTTC.

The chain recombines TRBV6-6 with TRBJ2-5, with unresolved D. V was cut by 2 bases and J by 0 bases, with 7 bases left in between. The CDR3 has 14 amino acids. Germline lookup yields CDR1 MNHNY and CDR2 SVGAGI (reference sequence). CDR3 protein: CASSYRLDQETQYF. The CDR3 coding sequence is TGTGCCAGCAGTTACCGACTGGACCAAGAGACCCAGTACTTC.

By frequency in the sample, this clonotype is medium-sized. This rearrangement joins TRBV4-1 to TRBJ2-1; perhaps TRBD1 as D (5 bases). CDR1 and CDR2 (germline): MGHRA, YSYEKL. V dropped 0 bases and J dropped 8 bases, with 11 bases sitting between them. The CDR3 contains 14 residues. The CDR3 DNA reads TGCGCCAGCAGCCAAGATTGGCAGGGCTATGAGCAGTTCTTC. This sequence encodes CASSQDWQGYEQFF.

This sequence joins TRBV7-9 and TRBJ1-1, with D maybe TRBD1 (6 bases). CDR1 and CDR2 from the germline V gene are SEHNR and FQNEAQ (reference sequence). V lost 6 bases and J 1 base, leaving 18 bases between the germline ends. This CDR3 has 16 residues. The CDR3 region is CASRRPGGGQNTEAFF. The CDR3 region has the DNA TGTGCCAGCAGACGCCCTGGGGGGGGCCAGAACACTGAAGCTTTCTTT. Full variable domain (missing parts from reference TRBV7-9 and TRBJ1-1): DTGVSQNPRHKITKRGQNVTFRCDPISEHNRLYWYRQTLGQGPEFLTYFQNEAQLEKSRLLSDRFSAERPKGSFSTLEIQRTEQGDSAMYLCASRRPGGGQNTEAFFGQGTRLTVV.

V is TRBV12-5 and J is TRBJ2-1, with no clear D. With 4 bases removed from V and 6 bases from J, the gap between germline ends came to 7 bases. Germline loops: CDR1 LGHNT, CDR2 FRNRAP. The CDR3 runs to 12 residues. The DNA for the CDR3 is TGTGCTAGTGGTTCCCGATTCAATGAGCAGTTCTTC. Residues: CASGSRFNEQFF.

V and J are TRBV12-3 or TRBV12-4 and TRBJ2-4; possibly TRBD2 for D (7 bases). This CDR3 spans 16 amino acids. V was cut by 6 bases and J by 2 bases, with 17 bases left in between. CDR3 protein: CASRSTGGGTKNIQYF. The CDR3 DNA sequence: TGTGCCAGCAGATCCACGGGGGGCGGGACCAAAAACATTCAGTACTTC.

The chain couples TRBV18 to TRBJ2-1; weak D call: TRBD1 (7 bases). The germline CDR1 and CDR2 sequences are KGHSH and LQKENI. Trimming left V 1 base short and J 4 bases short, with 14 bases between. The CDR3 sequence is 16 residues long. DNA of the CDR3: TGTGCCAGCTCACCACGGCCCAGGGGGGATTACAATGAGCAGTTCTTC. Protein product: CASSPRPRGDYNEQFF.

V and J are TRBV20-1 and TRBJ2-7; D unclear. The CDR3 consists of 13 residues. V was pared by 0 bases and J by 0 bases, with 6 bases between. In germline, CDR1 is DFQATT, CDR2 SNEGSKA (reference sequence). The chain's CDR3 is CSARDLNSYEQYF. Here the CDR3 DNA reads TGCAGTGCTAGAGATTTAAACTCCTACGAGCAGTACTTC.

The CDR3: CATDQGLRNQPQHF. The CDR3 DNA follows: TGTGCCACCGACCAGGGGCTTAGGAATCAGCCCCAGCATTTT. The V gene is TRBV28, the J gene TRBJ1-5, with D perhaps TRBD1 (6 bases). The V gene lost 10 bases and the J gene lost 4 bases, with 17 bases spanning the gap. CDR3 length: 14 residues. CDR1 is MDHEN, CDR2 SYDVKM, per germline.